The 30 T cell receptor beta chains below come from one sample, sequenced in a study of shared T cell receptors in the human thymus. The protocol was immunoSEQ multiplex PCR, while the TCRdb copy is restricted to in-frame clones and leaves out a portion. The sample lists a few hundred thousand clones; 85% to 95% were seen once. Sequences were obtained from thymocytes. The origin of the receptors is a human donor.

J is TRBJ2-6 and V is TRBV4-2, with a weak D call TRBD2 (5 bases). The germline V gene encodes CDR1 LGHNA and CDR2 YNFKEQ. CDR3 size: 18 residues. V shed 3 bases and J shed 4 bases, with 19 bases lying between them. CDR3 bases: TGTGCCAGCAGCCATCGGGGTACGGTGGGAACCGGGGCCAACGTCCTGACTTTC. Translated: CASSHRGTVGTGANVLTF.

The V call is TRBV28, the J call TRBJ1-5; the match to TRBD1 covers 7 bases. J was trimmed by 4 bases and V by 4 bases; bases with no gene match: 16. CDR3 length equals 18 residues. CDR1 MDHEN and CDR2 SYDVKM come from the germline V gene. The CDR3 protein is CASSWTGLSARANQPQHF. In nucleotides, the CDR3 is TGTGCCAGCAGTTGGACAGGCTTATCCGCCAGAGCTAATCAGCCCCAGCATTTT.

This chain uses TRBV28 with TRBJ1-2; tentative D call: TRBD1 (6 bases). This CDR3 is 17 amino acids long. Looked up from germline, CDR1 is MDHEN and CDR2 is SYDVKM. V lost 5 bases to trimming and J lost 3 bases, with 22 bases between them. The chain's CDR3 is CASSGGDTPRGDYGYTF. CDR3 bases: TGTGCCAGCAGTGGGGGCGACACCCCGCGCGGGGACTATGGCTACACCTTC.

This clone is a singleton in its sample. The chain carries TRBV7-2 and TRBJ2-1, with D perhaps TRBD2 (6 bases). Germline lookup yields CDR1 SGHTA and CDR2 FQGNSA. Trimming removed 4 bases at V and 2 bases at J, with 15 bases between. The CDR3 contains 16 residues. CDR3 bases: TGTGCCAGCAGCTGGGCCGTAATAGCGGCCTACAATGAGCAGTTCTTC. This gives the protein CASSWAVIAAYNEQFF.

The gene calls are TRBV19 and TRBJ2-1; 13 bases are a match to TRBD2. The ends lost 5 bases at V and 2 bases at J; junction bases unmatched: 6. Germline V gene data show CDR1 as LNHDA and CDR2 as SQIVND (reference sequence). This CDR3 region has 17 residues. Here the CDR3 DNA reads TGTGCCAGTAGTGGACGGACTAGCGGGAGACCCTACAATGAGCAGTTCTTC. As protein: CASSGRTSGRPYNEQFF.

This CDR3 reads CASSFDPTYRDSIYEQYF. The CDR3 DNA reads as TGTGCCAGCAGTTTCGATCCGACCTACCGGGACTCCATCTACGAGCAGTACTTC. The rearrangement links TRBV27 to TRBJ2-7; TRBD2 is a possible D gene (6 bases). V was pared by 3 bases and J by 3 bases, with 24 bases between. The CDR3 is made up of 18 amino acids. CDR1 MNHEY and CDR2 SMNVEV come from the germline V gene (reference sequence).

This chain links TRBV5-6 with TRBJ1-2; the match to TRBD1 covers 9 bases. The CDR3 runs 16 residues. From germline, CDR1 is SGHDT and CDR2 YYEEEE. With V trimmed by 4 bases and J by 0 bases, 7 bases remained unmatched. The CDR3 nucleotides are TGTGCCAGCAGCAAAGACAGGGGGAGATCTAACTATGGCTACACCTTC. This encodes CASSKDRGRSNYGYTF.

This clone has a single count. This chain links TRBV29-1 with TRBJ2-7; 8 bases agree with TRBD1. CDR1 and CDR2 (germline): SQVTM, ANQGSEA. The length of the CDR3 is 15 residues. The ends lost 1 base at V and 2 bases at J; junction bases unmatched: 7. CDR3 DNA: TGCAGCGTTGAAGTTAGGACAGGGAAACCCTACGAGCAGTACTTC. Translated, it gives CSVEVRTGKPYEQYF.

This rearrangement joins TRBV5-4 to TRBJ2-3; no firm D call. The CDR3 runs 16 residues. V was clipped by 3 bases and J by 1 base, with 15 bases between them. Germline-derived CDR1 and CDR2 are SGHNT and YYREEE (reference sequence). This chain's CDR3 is CASSSMGQRRTDTQYF. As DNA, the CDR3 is TGTGCCAGCAGCTCCATGGGCCAGAGACGCACAGATACGCAGTATTTT.

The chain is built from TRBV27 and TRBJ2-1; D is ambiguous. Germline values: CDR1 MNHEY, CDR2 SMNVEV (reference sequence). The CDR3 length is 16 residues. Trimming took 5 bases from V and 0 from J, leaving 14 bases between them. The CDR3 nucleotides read TGTGCCAGCAGTCCCCCCCGCAGGAGCTCCTACAATGAGCAGTTCTTC. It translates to CASSPPRRSSYNEQFF.

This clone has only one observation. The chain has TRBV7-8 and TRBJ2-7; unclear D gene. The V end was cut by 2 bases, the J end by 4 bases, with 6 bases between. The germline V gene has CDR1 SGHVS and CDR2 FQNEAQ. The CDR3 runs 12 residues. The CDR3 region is CASSLPQYEQYF. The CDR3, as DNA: TGTGCCAGCAGCTTACCGCAGTACGAGCAGTACTTC.

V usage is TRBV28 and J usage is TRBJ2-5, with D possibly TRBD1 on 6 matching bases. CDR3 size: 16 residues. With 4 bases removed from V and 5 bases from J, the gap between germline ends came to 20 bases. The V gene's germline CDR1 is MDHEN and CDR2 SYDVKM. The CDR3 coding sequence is TGTGCCAGCAGTTCCAAGATCGGACAGTTCGGGGAGACCCAGTACTTC. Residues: CASSSKIGQFGETQYF.

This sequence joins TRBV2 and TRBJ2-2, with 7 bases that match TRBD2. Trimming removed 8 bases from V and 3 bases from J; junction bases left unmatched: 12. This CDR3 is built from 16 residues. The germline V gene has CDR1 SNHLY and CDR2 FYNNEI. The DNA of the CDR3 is TGTGCCAGCGTTTCCGCTCTAGCGGAAGACACCGGGGAGCTGTTTTTT. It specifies CASVSALAEDTGELFF. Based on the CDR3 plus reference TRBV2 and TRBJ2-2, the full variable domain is EPEVTQTPSHQVTQMGQEVILRCVPISNHLYFYWYRQILGQKVEFLVSFYNNEISEKSEIFDDQFSVERPDGSNFTLKIRSTKLEDSAMYFCASVSALAEDTGELFFGEGSRLTVL.

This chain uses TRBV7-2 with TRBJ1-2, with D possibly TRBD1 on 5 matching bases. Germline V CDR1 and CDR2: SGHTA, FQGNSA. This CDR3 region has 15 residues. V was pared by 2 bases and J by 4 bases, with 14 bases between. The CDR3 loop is CASSLKTTASYGYTF. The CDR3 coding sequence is TGTGCCAGCAGCTTAAAGACGACAGCGAGCTATGGCTACACCTTC. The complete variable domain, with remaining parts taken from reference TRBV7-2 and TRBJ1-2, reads GAGVSQSPSNKVTEKGKDVELRCDPISGHTALYWYRQSLGQGLEFLIYFQGNSAPDKSGLPSDRFSAERTGGSVSTLTIQRTQQEDSAVYLCASSLKTTASYGYTFGSGTRLTVV.

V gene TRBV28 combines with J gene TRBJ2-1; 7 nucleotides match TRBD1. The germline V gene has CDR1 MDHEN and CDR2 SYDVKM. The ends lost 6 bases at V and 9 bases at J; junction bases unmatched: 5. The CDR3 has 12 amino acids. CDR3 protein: CASRDSGGEQFF. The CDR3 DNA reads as TGTGCCAGCAGGGATTCAGGGGGTGAGCAGTTCTTC. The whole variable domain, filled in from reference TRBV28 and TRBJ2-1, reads DVKVTQSSRYLVKRTGEKVFLECVQDMDHENMFWYRQDPGLGLRLIYFSYDVKMKEKGDIPEGYSVSREKKERFSLILESASTNQTSMYLCASRDSGGEQFFGPGTRLTVL.

In DNA, the CDR3 is TGTGCCAGCAGCTTAGCCAGCGGGAGCCACAATGAGCAGTTCTTC. Amino acids: CASSLASGSHNEQFF. This chain joins TRBV7-2 and TRBJ2-1, with 8 bases that match TRBD2. CDR1 is SGHTA and CDR2 is FQGNSA in the germline V gene. The CDR3 consists of 15 residues. V shed 0 bases and J 5 bases; nucleotides not matched to a gene: 3.

The CDR3 DNA reads TGTGCCTGGGGGGTCCTTCCCGGCTACACCTTC. Protein product: CAWGVLPGYTF. The chain combines TRBV30 with TRBJ1-2; D not certain. The germline gives CDR1 GTSNPN, CDR2 SVGIG (reference sequence). Deletions cut 5 bases from V and 8 bases from J, with 12 bases between. This CDR3 is 11 amino acids long.

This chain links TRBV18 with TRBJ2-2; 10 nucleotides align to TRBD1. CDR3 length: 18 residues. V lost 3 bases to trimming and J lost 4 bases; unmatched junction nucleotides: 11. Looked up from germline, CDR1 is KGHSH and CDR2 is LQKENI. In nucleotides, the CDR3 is TGTGCCAGCTCACCCGAAACTTACGACAGGGGGCCCACCGGGGAGCTGTTTTTT. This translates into CASSPETYDRGPTGELFF.

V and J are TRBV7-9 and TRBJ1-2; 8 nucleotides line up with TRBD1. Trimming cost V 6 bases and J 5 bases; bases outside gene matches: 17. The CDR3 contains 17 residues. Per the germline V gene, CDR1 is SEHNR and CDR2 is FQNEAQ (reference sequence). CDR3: CASSPSYRQGRIYGYTF. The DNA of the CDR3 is TGTGCCAGCAGTCCTTCCTACAGACAGGGGAGGATATATGGCTACACCTTC.

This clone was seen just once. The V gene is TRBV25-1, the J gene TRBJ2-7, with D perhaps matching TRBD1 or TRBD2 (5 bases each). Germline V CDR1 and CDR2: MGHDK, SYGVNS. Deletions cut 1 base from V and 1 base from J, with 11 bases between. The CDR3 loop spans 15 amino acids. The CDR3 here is CASSEWWGWSYEQYF. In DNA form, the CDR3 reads TGTGCCAGCAGTGAATGGTGGGGGTGGTCCTACGAGCAGTACTTC.

In DNA form, the CDR3 reads TGTGCCAGCAGTCCAACCCGAGCGGGGCCCTCCTACGAGCAGTACTTC. This codes for CASSPTRAGPSYEQYF. The chain recombines TRBV28 with TRBJ2-7; TRBD2 agrees at 7 bases. J gave up 0 bases and V 5 bases, and 10 bases lay outside the gene matches. The germline CDR1 and CDR2 sequences are MDHEN and SYDVKM. This CDR3 comprises 16 residues.

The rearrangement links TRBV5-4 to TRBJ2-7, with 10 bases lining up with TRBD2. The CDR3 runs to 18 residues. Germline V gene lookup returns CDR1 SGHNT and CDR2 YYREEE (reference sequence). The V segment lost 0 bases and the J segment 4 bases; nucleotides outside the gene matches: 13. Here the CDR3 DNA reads TGTGCCAGCAGCTTGGAACTAGCGGGACCACACTTCAAATACGAGCAGTACTTC. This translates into CASSLELAGPHFKYEQYF. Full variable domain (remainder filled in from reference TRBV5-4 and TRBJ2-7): ETGVTQSPTHLIKTRGQQVTLRCSSQSGHNTVSWYQQALGQGPQFIFQYYREEENGRGNFPPRFSGLQFPNYSSELNVNALELDDSALYLCASSLELAGPHFKYEQYFGPGTRLTVT.

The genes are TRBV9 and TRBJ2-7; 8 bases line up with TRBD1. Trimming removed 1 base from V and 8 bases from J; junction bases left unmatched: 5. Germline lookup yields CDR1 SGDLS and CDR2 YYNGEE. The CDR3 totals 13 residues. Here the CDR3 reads CASSVWTGTKQYF. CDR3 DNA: TGTGCCAGCAGCGTATGGACAGGGACAAAGCAGTACTTC.

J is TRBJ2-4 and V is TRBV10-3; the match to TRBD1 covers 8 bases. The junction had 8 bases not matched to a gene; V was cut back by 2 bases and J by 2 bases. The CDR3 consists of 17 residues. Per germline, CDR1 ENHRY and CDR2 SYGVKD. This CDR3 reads CAISERNDRGTKNIQYF. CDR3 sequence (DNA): TGTGCCATCAGTGAGCGCAATGACAGGGGCACCAAAAACATTCAGTACTTC.

CDR3 bases: TGTGCCAGCAGCTTAGAGCCGGGACTAGCGGGAGTACGCAATGAGCAGTTCTTC. It encodes CASSLEPGLAGVRNEQFF. This sequence joins TRBV7-6 and TRBJ2-1; TRBD2 matches at 14 bases. This CDR3 comprises 18 residues. The V and J ends lost 1 base and 6 bases, in that order; junction bases with no gene match: 8. From germline, CDR1 is SGHVS and CDR2 FNYEAQ. Using reference TRBV7-6 and TRBJ2-1 for the parts outside the CDR3, the full variable domain is GAGVSQSPRYKVTKRGQDVALRCDPISGHVSLYWYRQALGQGPEFLTYFNYEAQQDKSGLPNDRFSAERPEGSISTLTIQRTEQRDSAMYRCASSLEPGLAGVRNEQFFGPGTRLTVL.

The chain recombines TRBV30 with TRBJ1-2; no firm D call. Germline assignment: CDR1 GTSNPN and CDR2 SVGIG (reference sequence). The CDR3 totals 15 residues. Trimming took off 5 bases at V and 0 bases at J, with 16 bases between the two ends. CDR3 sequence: CAWGERPGANYGYTF. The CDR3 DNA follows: TGTGCCTGGGGTGAGAGACCTGGGGCTAACTATGGCTACACCTTC.

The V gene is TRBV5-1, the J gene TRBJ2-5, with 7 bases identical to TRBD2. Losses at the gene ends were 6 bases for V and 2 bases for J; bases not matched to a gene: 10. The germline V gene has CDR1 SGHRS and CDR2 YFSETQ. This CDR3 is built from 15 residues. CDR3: CASTWLAEKQETQYF. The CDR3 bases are TGCGCCAGCACGTGGCTAGCGGAAAAACAAGAGACCCAGTACTTC.

The CDR3 region has the DNA TGTGCCAGCACCCGGACAGGGGTATTAACTAGCACAGATACGCAGTATTTT. Residues: CASTRTGVLTSTDTQYF. This rearrangement joins TRBV5-4 to TRBJ2-3; 9 bases line up with TRBD1. V was clipped by 6 bases and J by 0 bases; unmatched bases: 11. CDR3 size: 17 residues. Looked up from germline, CDR1 is SGHNT and CDR2 is YYREEE (reference sequence).

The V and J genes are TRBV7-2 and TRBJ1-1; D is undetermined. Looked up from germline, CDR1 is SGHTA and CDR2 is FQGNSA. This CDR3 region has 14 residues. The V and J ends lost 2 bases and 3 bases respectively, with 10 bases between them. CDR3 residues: CASSLRGLYTEAFF. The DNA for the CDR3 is TGTGCCAGCAGCTTACGTGGTCTCTACACTGAAGCTTTCTTT.

DNA of the CDR3: TGTGCCACCAGCAGAGACCGGGACGGAGCTGAAGCTTTCTTT. Its translation: CATSRDRDGAEAFF. The chain uses TRBV15 and TRBJ1-1, with D tentatively TRBD1 (5 bases). This CDR3 is built from 14 residues. Between the trimmed V and J ends, which lost 0 bases and 6 bases, there was a span of 11 bases. Germline V gene lookup returns CDR1 LNHNV and CDR2 YYDKDF (reference sequence).